This T cell receptor beta chain originates from a study of beta chain features in type 1 diabetes. Germline CDR1 reads LNHDA; CDR2 reads SQIVND (reference sequence). The CDR3 totals 14 residues. V lost 11 bases, J lost 3 bases, and 12 bases stayed unmatched. Via CD45RO/CCR7/CD25/CD127/CD95/CD27, cells of the CD4+ naive, central memory, regulatory and stem cell-like memory subsets were sorted. The sequenced template was cDNA made from the entire isolated RNA. Some clones are missing from TCRdb's copy, which holds only in-frame ones; the method was immunoSEQ multiplex PCR. Among about 320,000 clones listed, 12% to 15% were seen once.

Sequenced: central memory CD4+ T cells from blood. V gene TRBV19 combines with J gene TRBJ2-5; 7 bases are a match to TRBD1. The receptor's source is a man younger than 40 in good health. CDR3 nucleotide sequence: TGTGCCTCCAACTTCGGGACAGAGAAAGAGACCCAGTACTTC. Protein sequence: CASNFGTEKETQYF. Supplemented by reference TRBV19 and TRBJ2-5, the full variable domain reads DGGITQSPKYLFRKEGQNVTLSCEQNLNHDAMYWYRQDPGQGLRLIYYSQIVNDFQKGDIAEGYSVSREKKESFPLTVTSAQKNPTAFYLCASNFGTEKETQYFGPGTRLLVL.